A single sample gave rise to the 18 T cell receptor beta chains below, sequenced in a study of CD8+ T cells in alopecia areata. Sequencing relied on a cDNA template that was reverse transcribed from extracted RNA. Measured with immunoSEQ multiplex PCR; TCRdb has only the in-frame clones, and not every one. The sample yields over 250,000 clones, without any singletons. Sorting of pooled cutaneous lymph node cells used CD4, CD8alpha, NKG2D, NKG2ACE and other markers. The sequencing sample was made of CD4+ T cells sorted from a lymph node. Receptors originate from a C3H/HeJ mouse with alopecia areata. For the strain, the MHC haplotype given is H2-k.

Note on this clone: Gene and germline names: mouse. The CDR3 end falls 3 residues outside the read, so it is completed with the germline J gene. The chain employs TRBV5 and TRBJ1-6; 7 bases are a match to TRBD1. TRBJ1-6 is identified as an open reading frame with a role that is uncertain. Trimming took 4 bases from V and 7 from J; bases not matched to a gene: 7. The V gene's germline CDR1 is LGHNA and CDR2 YNLKQL (reference sequence). This CDR3 is built from 15 residues. The CDR3 DNA, read in part, is TGTGCCAGCAGCCTCCGACAGGGTGGGAATTCGCCC. It is translated as CASSLRQGGNSP. The entire CDR3 sequence reads CASSLRQGGNSPLYF.

In the case of this clone: The germline and genes are mouse ones. The read ends 4 residues shy of where the CDR3 ends; the end is completed using the germline J gene. This chain uses TRBV13-1 with TRBJ2-2; TRBD2 aligns across 9 bases. CDR1 and CDR2 (germline): NSHNY, SYGAGN. The V segment lost 3 bases and the J segment 3 bases; nucleotides outside the gene matches: 6. The CDR3 has 16 amino acids. The part of the CDR3 DNA that was read is TGTGCCAGCAGTGCCGACTGGGGGCTGGACACCGGG. Translation: CASSADWGLDTG. The full-length CDR3 reads as CASSADWGLDTGQLYF.

As for this clone: Genes and germline come from the mouse. Sequencing ends 4 residues short of the CDR3 end; the germline J gene provides the rest. This chain uses TRBV13-2 with TRBJ2-1; 7 bases match TRBD1. J gave up 1 base and V 0 bases, and 1 base lay outside the gene matches. The CDR3 is made up of 15 amino acids. Germline loops: CDR1 NNHNN, CDR2 SYGAGS (reference sequence). The CDR3 loop reads CASGDGRGNYAEQFF. The covered CDR3 bases are TGTGCCAGCGGTGATGGCAGGGGGAACTATGCT.

This clone has a handful of counts. Mouse names are used for the genes. The CDR3: CTCSAEGLGTSAETLYF. The DNA read from the CDR3 is TGCACCTGCAGTGCAGAGGGACTGGGGACTAGTGCAGAA. J is TRBJ2-3 and V is TRBV1, with 10 bases fitting TRBD2. The DNA ends 4 residues before the CDR3 does, and the rest of the CDR3 is filled in from the germline J gene. CDR1 and CDR2 (germline): NSQYPW, LRSPGD (reference sequence). V trimming: 0 bases; J trimming: 0 bases; junction bases outside the gene matches: 3. There are 17 residues in the CDR3.

The table lists this clone with a few counts. The gene symbols are mouse symbols. The read gets to within 4 residues of the CDR3 end, and the germline J gene fills in the rest. The gene calls are TRBV19 and TRBJ2-3; 10 nucleotides line up with TRBD1. Germline V lookup: CDR1 FNHDT, CDR2 SITEND (reference sequence). V was clipped by 9 bases and J by 4 bases; unmatched bases: 5. CDR3 size: 13 residues. The CDR3: CATRDRGPETLYF. CDR3 DNA (partial): TGTGCCACCAGGGACAGGGGACCAGAA.

This clone was found a few times. Here the gene names and germline are mouse. Sequencing ends 4 residues short of the CDR3 end; the germline J gene provides the rest. The rearrangement uses TRBV31 and TRBJ2-5; D perhaps matches TRBD2 (7 bases). CDR3 length: 14 amino acids. Looked up from germline, CDR1 is GKSSPN and CDR2 is SITVG. The CDR3 sequence: CAWSLVGGADTQYF. The sequenced CDR3 bases are TGTGCCTGGAGTCTAGTGGGGGGCGCCGAC.

This clone was counted a few times. Here the gene names and germline are mouse. The CDR3 end falls 4 residues outside the read, so it is completed with the germline J gene. The V call is TRBV31, the J call TRBJ2-2; no firm D call. The germline V gene encodes CDR1 GKSSPN and CDR2 SITVG. The CDR3 runs 14 residues. Trimming took 0 bases from V and 1 from J, leaving 6 bases between them. This CDR3 is CAWSLEQNTGQLYF. The sequenced part of the CDR3 DNA is TGTGCCTGGAGTCTGGAACAAAACACCGGG.

This clone turned up a few times. Gene names and germline refer to mouse. The sequenced part of the CDR3 DNA is TGTGCCAGCAGTGAAAGGACATCAAACACCGGG. Encoded protein: CASSERTSNTG. The whole CDR3 sequence is CASSERTSNTGQLYF. This sequence joins TRBV13-3 and TRBJ2-2, with D possibly being TRBD1 (5 bases). With the read ending 4 residues before the CDR3 end, the germline J gene is used to fill in that end. The CDR3 length is 15 residues. Germline CDR1 reads NNHDY; CDR2 reads SYVADS. Trimming pared 2 bases from V and 0 bases from J, leaving 8 bases between.

This clone was counted a few times. A read error may be the cause here, since a much bigger clone is one base away. Each gene name is a mouse one. The sequence runs out 4 residues before the end of the CDR3; the remainder is reconstructed from the germline J gene. V usage is TRBV14 and J usage is TRBJ1-2; 10 bases match TRBD1. The germline V gene has CDR1 SGHDT and CDR2 FRDEAV. The CDR3 is 14 amino acids. V shed 3 bases and J 3 bases; nucleotides not matched to a gene: 2. The CDR3 here is CASSSGTGDSDYTF. Incomplete CDR3 DNA: TGTGCCAGCAGTTCCGGGACAGGGGACTCC.

This clone was found a few times. Gene names refer to mouse genes. The read terminates 4 residues before the CDR3 end, so the remaining end is supplied by the germline J gene. V gene TRBV1 combines with J gene TRBJ2-7; 8 positions match TRBD2. Germline CDR1 NSQYPW, CDR2 LRSPGD (reference sequence). CDR3 length: 15 amino acids. The covered CDR3 bases are TGCACCTGCAGTGCAGATCCGGGGGGGCGGGAT. Protein product: CTCSADPGGRD. In full, the CDR3 is CTCSADPGGRDEQYF.

This clone was seen a few times. Mouse gene names and germline throughout. The CDR3 spells CASSQDGDAETLYF. The CDR3 DNA, read in part, is TGTGCCAGCAGCCAAGATGGGGATGCAGAA. The V call is TRBV5, the J call TRBJ2-3; a possible D gene is TRBD2 (5 bases). The DNA ends 4 residues before the CDR3 does, and the rest of the CDR3 is filled in from the germline J gene. The V end was cut by 0 bases, the J end by 2 bases, with 6 bases between. Germline CDR1 and CDR2: LGHNA and YNLKQL (reference sequence). The CDR3 has 14 residues.

With regard to this clone: Gene names and germline refer to mouse. The CDR3 bases that were read are TGTGCCAGCAGCCCCCGGACTGGGGGGGAT. Its protein is CASSPRTGGD. The whole CDR3 protein is CASSPRTGGDEQYF. The chain carries TRBV5 and TRBJ2-7; 12 nucleotides agree with TRBD2. The read ends 4 residues shy of where the CDR3 ends; the end is completed using the germline J gene. The CDR3 has 14 amino acids. Germline CDR1 LGHNA, CDR2 YNLKQL (reference sequence).

This clone has only a few counts. Gene and germline names: mouse. The CDR3 end lies 4 residues beyond the end of the read and is filled in from the germline J gene. The V gene is TRBV5, the J gene TRBJ2-5; possible D gene TRBD1, 6 bases. Trimming took 5 bases from V and 3 from J, leaving 9 bases between them. CDR3 length: 13 residues. Germline values: CDR1 LGHNA, CDR2 YNLKQL (reference sequence). CDR3 DNA, as far as it was read: TGTGCCAGCAGCTCGGGACAACAAGAC. Residues: CASSSGQQD. The entire CDR3 protein is CASSSGQQDTQYF.

In this sample, this clone turned up a few times. Here the gene names and germline are mouse. Read data end 4 residues before the CDR3 end; the end is taken from the germline J gene. This chain links TRBV5 with TRBJ1-1; tentative D call: TRBD1 (6 bases). From germline, CDR1 is LGHNA and CDR2 YNLKQL (reference sequence). The CDR3 is made up of 14 amino acids. CDR3 sequence reads: CASSPRGGAREVFF. CDR3 DNA (partial): TGTGCCAGCAGCCCCCGGGGGGGGGCGCGA.

This clone turned up a few times. Gene names are mouse gene names. The CDR3 end lies 4 residues beyond the end of the read and is filled in from the germline J gene. This chain connects TRBV17 to TRBJ2-5; 9 nucleotides line up with TRBD2. Per the germline V gene, CDR1 is MNHDT and CDR2 is YYDKIL. This CDR3 spans 13 amino acids. The CDR3 DNA, read in part, is TGTGCTAGCAGTCCGGGACTGGGAGAC. Translated, it gives CASSPGLGD. In full, the CDR3 is CASSPGLGDTQYF.

Only a few counts were recorded for this clone. Gene names and germline match the mouse. The CDR3 extends 4 residues past the end of the read, so its final part is completed from the germline J gene. The chain couples TRBV5 to TRBJ2-5; TRBD1 agrees at 10 bases. The ends lost 2 bases at V and 2 bases at J; junction bases unmatched: 4. The CDR3 extends over 16 amino acids. Germline V gene lookup returns CDR1 LGHNA and CDR2 YNLKQL (reference sequence). The CDR3 sequence is CASSQLRDRGQDTQYF. Incomplete CDR3 DNA: TGTGCCAGCAGCCAACTCCGGGACAGGGGCCAAGAC.

Notes on this clone: Any gene name here is a mouse gene name. The read ends 4 residues before the CDR3 terminus; that terminus is restored from the germline J gene. The J gene is TRBJ1-2, the V gene TRBV13-1; possibly TRBD1 for D (5 bases). The germline gives CDR1 NSHNY, CDR2 SYGAGN. V lost 3 bases, J lost 4 bases, and 10 bases lay in between. The CDR3 has 13 amino acids. The covered CDR3 bases are TGTGCCAGCAGTGCAGGGTGGACCTCC. Its translation is CASSAGWTS. From start to end, the CDR3 is CASSAGWTSDYTF.

Concerning this clone: Each gene name is a mouse one. The read falls 4 residues short of the CDR3 end, and the missing part is taken from the germline J gene. This specimen includes other DNA sequences encoding the same CDR3. J is TRBJ1-2 and V is TRBV29; the D gene is possibly TRBD1 (6 bases). The CDR3 loop spans 12 amino acids. Between the trimmed V and J ends, which lost 5 bases and 4 bases, there was a span of 8 bases. Germline V gene lookup returns CDR1 MSHET and CDR2 SYDVDS. The CDR3 here is CASSRTVSDYTF. The part of the CDR3 DNA that was read is TGTGCTAGCAGTAGGACAGTCTCC.